The clone carrying this TCR beta chain turned up a few times. The antigen is undetermined. CDR3 size: 11 residues. V lost 3 bases to trimming and J lost 5 bases, with 8 bases between them. Germline V gene sequence: CDR1 DFQATT, CDR2 SNEGSKA (reference sequence). The sample originates from a study of T cells in Graves' hyperthyroidism and ophthalmopathy. Study-level results: Also found in blood were most expanded thyroid clonotypes above 0.001.

It was RNA transcripts that yielded the amplified TCR beta CDR3 regions. TCR CDR3 regions were first amplified by RT-PCR with HTBI primers. MiXCR, run by TCRdb on the multiplex PCR reads, gives a single entry per CDR3 protein. Of approximately 640,000 distinct CDR3 sequences in the sample, roughly 17% were seen once. This TCR came from a man in his fifties with Graves' hyperthyroidism. J is TRBJ2-7 and V is TRBV20-1, with D uncertain. Sequencing input: blood. Here the CDR3 DNA reads TGCAGTGCTAGTCATTCCCACGAGCAGTACTTC. This translates into CSASHSHEQYF.